One T cell receptor beta chain is described in this entry. This receptor's antigen is unknown. Within one base of it there is no much larger clone, and no base qualities were kept. The sample is drawn from a study of T cell responses to AZD1222 COVID-19 vaccine (dated by TCRdb to the early 2020s). Study-level background: Because spike-specific TCR depth and breadth did not differ between the two schedules, AZD1222 recipients who got a second dose at roughly 4 weeks were pooled with those who got a second dose at roughly 12 weeks. A total of about 250 trial participants underwent TCR sequencing, of whom some 200 had received two doses of AZD1222 and some 25 had received two doses of the MenACWY control vaccine. Enrollment into the trials was organized by age into subgroups of 18-55, 56-69 and 70-plus years, and those subgroups contained around 150, 28 and 57 TCR-sequenced participants, respectively. Study-wide findings and limitations: Because no day 14 peak-response samples were available, repertoires were characterized only after the peak T cell response. The whole spike protein was spanned by vaccine-associated CD4 TCRs, and dominant responses were seen in regions 160-218 and 743-854. The 56-69-year group was small, and its depth increase did not reach significance, likely because of low power. Participants were mostly white British, with more females than males. The authors suggested clonal diversity may have been underestimated. A significant rise in spike-specific TCR breadth and depth was observed after two AZD1222 doses relative to day 0 and relative to MenACWY recipients. Conclusions about previously exposed vaccinees were limited because only five to seven AZD1222 recipients were SARS-CoV-2 seropositive at baseline. Reportedly, close to half of the unique spike-specific TCRs recognized epitopes lying outside the regions that are mutated in the B.1.351 and B.1.1.7 variants.

The CDR3 regions of human TCRbeta chains were subjected to immunosequencing. In the source study's methods: TCRs in the repertoires were matched against a reference library of SARS-CoV-2-specific TCRs that had been generated with the MIRA antigen-specificity platform. Breadth was defined as the fraction of unique TCRs that were SARS-CoV-2-associated. Depth was defined as the fraction of total T cells that were SARS-CoV-2-associated. Using the MIRA data, each spike-specific TCR was mapped to the spike region that the TCR reacts to and placed in a CD4 or CD8 class. Log10-transformed breadth and depth values were compared by one-way ANOVA with Sidak's multiple comparisons tests. TCRdb holds this immuneACCESS table with in-frame rearrangements only. Some clones are missing; in checked studies, unresolved V genes explain under half, and the rest has no known cause. For V, J and clone size, that table is used; D and trimming come from the DNA. The sample data list about 130,000 clones, and 80% to 90% of these were observed just once. The ten most abundant clones make up under 5% of the sample.

The time point label here, explained by the study, means: baseline before first vaccination. Vaccinee samples came from UK trials COV001 and COV002, including a single-blind randomized controlled phase 2/3 trial of AZD1222 (ChAdOx1 nCoV-19) in healthy adults. Trial participant PBMC samples were collected at day 0 and day 28 after the second dose for TCRbeta chain sequencing. The CDR3 measures 14 amino acids from cysteine to phenylalanine. Only the CDR3 DNA is retained, 42 bases long and in frame from the first base. CDR1 and CDR2 are drawn from the germline V gene: SNHLY, FYNNEI. V sheds 7 bases and J sheds 6 bases, leaving 15 bases between their ends.

This clonotype originated in an adult in good health. Specimen: peripheral blood, collected on day 0 of AZD1222 vaccination. Recombination connected TRBV2 to TRBJ2-2; D gene: possibly TRBD2, on 5 matching bases. The DNA sequence follows: TGTGCCAGCATCGGAGGCAGGAATGCCGGGGAGCTGTTTTTT. The encoded protein is CASIGGRNAGELFF.